This TCR beta chain was sequenced during a study of OX40 agonist ivuxolimab in advanced cancers. Study-level background: In this trial design, patients received ivuxolimab intravenously at 0.01 to 10 mg/kg every 2 weeks.

Germline loops: CDR1 SNHLY, CDR2 FYNNEI. This CDR3 comprises 17 residues. Trimming cost V 5 bases and J 2 bases; bases outside gene matches: 11. Sampled blood was obtained at baseline, cycle 4 day 1, and cycle 7 day 1. Profiling relied on immunoSEQ multiplex PCR, and the TCRdb table lists in-frame clones only, not all of them. Of about 80,000 clones listed, just over 85% are singletons. The sequences come from CD4+ or CD8+ T cells sorted from blood, collected in a trial of the OX40 agonist ivuxolimab. This TCR was sampled from an adult with an advanced solid tumor such as melanoma, head and neck, liver or kidney cancer. The chain couples TRBV2 to TRBJ2-2, with 7 bases identical to TRBD2. The CDR3 DNA is TGTGCCAGCAGTAGGGACTACCCGGGGGAAAACACCGGGGAGCTGTTTTTT. It translates to CASSRDYPGENTGELFF.